The rows below give T cell receptor beta chains drawn from one sample of a study of cytomegalovirus exposure and HLA in healthy donors. Profiled with immunoSEQ multiplex PCR; TCRdb holds only in-frame clones, not every one. Of about 110,000 clones in the sample, 70% to 85% are singletons; the top ten hold 0.79%. The sequenced sample was PBMCs. The receptors were gathered from a boy younger than 18 in good health and CMV-seronegative. CDR3s include the opening cysteine and the closing phenylalanine or tryptophan. The order of the fields is D gene, J gene, V gene, clone size, CDR3 DNA, CDR3 protein. D genes are given only for firm matches. Clone sizes are given selectively: once, few, many, or a class where the clone is expanded.

d_gene: .
j_gene: TRBJ2-1
v_gene: TRBV30
abundance: .
CDR3nt: TGTGCCTGGAGTGTTACGTCGGGCTCCTACAATGAGCAGTTCTTC
CDR3aa: CAWSVTSGSYNEQFF

d_gene: TRBD2
j_gene: TRBJ2-2
v_gene: TRBV7-9
abundance: .
CDR3nt: TGTGCCAGCAGCTTCTCTAGCGGGAGGGGAACCGGGGAGCTGTTTTTT
CDR3aa: CASSFSSGRGTGELFF

d_gene: TRBD1
j_gene: TRBJ1-2
v_gene: TRBV7-9
abundance: .
CDR3nt: TGTGCCAGCAGCTTCGGGACAGGGACCTCCTATGGCTACACCTTC
CDR3aa: CASSFGTGTSYGYTF

d_gene: .
j_gene: TRBJ1-1
v_gene: TRBV27
abundance: .
CDR3nt: TGTGCCAGCAGTCCCGGGGGAGCCGGAACTGAAGCTTTCTTT
CDR3aa: CASSPGGAGTEAFF

d_gene: .
j_gene: TRBJ1-5
v_gene: TRBV2
abundance: .
CDR3nt: TGTGCCAGCAGGGGTTTGGGGGGAGGAAATCAGCCCCAGCATTTT
CDR3aa: CASRGLGGGNQPQHF

d_gene: TRBD1
j_gene: TRBJ2-5
v_gene: TRBV30
abundance: .
CDR3nt: TGTGCCTGGAGTCGACAGGGCCCAGAGACCCAGTACTTC
CDR3aa: CAWSRQGPETQYF

d_gene: .
j_gene: TRBJ2-6
v_gene: TRBV4-1
abundance: once
CDR3nt: TGCGCCAGCAGCCCTCATGGGGGGGCTGGTGGGGCCAACGTCCTGACTTTC
CDR3aa: CASSPHGGAGGANVLTF

d_gene: .
j_gene: TRBJ1-2
v_gene: TRBV19
abundance: few
CDR3nt: TGTGCCAGTAGTAATAACAGGGAGCCTGACACTAACTATGGCTACACCTTC
CDR3aa: CASSNNREPDTNYGYTF

d_gene: TRBD2
j_gene: TRBJ2-3
v_gene: TRBV28
abundance: .
CDR3nt: TGTGCCAGCATAGCGGGGGGGCCGTATACGCAGTATTTT
CDR3aa: CASIAGGPYTQYF

d_gene: .
j_gene: TRBJ1-1
v_gene: TRBV4-1
abundance: few
CDR3nt: TGCGCCAGCAGCCCTATTTACGGGGTGAGATCGAACACTGAAGCTTTCTTT
CDR3aa: CASSPIYGVRSNTEAFF

d_gene: TRBD2
j_gene: TRBJ2-3
v_gene: TRBV5-4
abundance: .
CDR3nt: TGTGCCAGCAGCCTGGGGGGGAAGCGGGACCTGAGCACAGATACGCAGTATTTT
CDR3aa: CASSLGGKRDLSTDTQYF

d_gene: TRBD2
j_gene: TRBJ2-1
v_gene: TRBV5-1
abundance: .
CDR3nt: TGCGCCAGCACCAATAAAGCGGGGGGCTCCTACAATGAGCAGTTCTTC
CDR3aa: CASTNKAGGSYNEQFF

d_gene: TRBD1
j_gene: TRBJ2-5
v_gene: TRBV28
abundance: .
CDR3nt: TGTGCCAGCAGTTTGACAGGGAAGGAGACCCAGTACTTC
CDR3aa: CASSLTGKETQYF

d_gene: .
j_gene: TRBJ2-5
v_gene: TRBV27
abundance: .
CDR3nt: TGTGCCAGCAGTTCCAGACGGGCGGGCGGGGAGACCCAGTACTTC
CDR3aa: CASSSRRAGGETQYF

d_gene: TRBD2
j_gene: TRBJ2-5
v_gene: TRBV30
abundance: .
CDR3nt: TGTGCCTGGAGTGTAGAAGGCGGGGGGGCTCAAGAGACCCAGTACTTC
CDR3aa: CAWSVEGGGAQETQYF

d_gene: .
j_gene: TRBJ2-7
v_gene: TRBV11-3
abundance: once
CDR3nt: TGTGCCAGCAGCTTGGACCCAGGGCAGTCCTACGAGCAGTACTTC
CDR3aa: CASSLDPGQSYEQYF

d_gene: .
j_gene: TRBJ2-7
v_gene: TRBV21-1
abundance: .
CDR3nt: TGTGCCAGCAGCAAAGGGAGAGGGACCTACGAGCAGTACTTC
CDR3aa: CASSKGRGTYEQYF

d_gene: .
j_gene: TRBJ1-2
v_gene: TRBV7-9
abundance: once
CDR3nt: TGTGCCAGCAGTGGTCGGTCAATCTATGGCTACACCTTC
CDR3aa: CASSGRSIYGYTF

d_gene: .
j_gene: TRBJ1-4
v_gene: TRBV27
abundance: .
CDR3nt: TGTGCCAGCAGTTCTACGGGACTAAATGAAAAACTGTTTTTT
CDR3aa: CASSSTGLNEKLFF

d_gene: TRBD1
j_gene: TRBJ1-5
v_gene: TRBV4-2
abundance: .
CDR3nt: TGTGCCAGCAGCCAAGATCACAGGGGAACTCAGCCCCAGCATTTT
CDR3aa: CASSQDHRGTQPQHF

d_gene: .
j_gene: TRBJ2-1
v_gene: TRBV6-4
abundance: few
CDR3nt: TGTGCCAGCAGCGGGAGCTCCTACAATGAGCAGTTCTTC
CDR3aa: CASSGSSYNEQFF

d_gene: .
j_gene: TRBJ2-2
v_gene: TRBV19
abundance: few
CDR3nt: TGTGCCAGTAGCCCCCTTACAACAGGGAACACCGGGGAGCTGTTTTTT
CDR3aa: CASSPLTTGNTGELFF

d_gene: TRBD2
j_gene: TRBJ2-1
v_gene: TRBV6-5
abundance: .
CDR3nt: TGTGCCAGCAGTTACAGGCTAGCGGGTTACAATGAGCAGTTCTTC
CDR3aa: CASSYRLAGYNEQFF

d_gene: TRBD1
j_gene: TRBJ1-4
v_gene: TRBV5-6
abundance: .
CDR3nt: TGTGCCAGCAGCTTGGTCCTGGGACAGGGTAATGAAAAACTGTTTTTT
CDR3aa: CASSLVLGQGNEKLFF

d_gene: TRBD2
j_gene: TRBJ2-7
v_gene: TRBV28
abundance: .
CDR3nt: TGTGCCAGCACTCCCGGGACTAGAGCCGCCTACGAGCAGTACTTC
CDR3aa: CASTPGTRAAYEQYF

d_gene: TRBD1
j_gene: TRBJ2-7
v_gene: TRBV9
abundance: .
CDR3nt: TGTGCCAGCAGTACAGGGGGCCCCTACGAGCAGTACTTC
CDR3aa: CASSTGGPYEQYF

d_gene: TRBD1
j_gene: TRBJ1-2
v_gene: TRBV4-1
abundance: few
CDR3nt: TGCGCCAGCAGCCAAGACGGAGGGACAGGGAACGGCTACACCTTC
CDR3aa: CASSQDGGTGNGYTF

d_gene: .
j_gene: TRBJ2-5
v_gene: TRBV20-1
abundance: .
CDR3nt: TGCAGTGTTGCGCCTGAGGGGACCCAGTACTTC
CDR3aa: CSVAPEGTQYF

d_gene: TRBD1
j_gene: TRBJ1-2
v_gene: TRBV7-9
abundance: .
CDR3nt: TGTGCCAGCAGCTATCGGGACAGATATGGCTACACCTTC
CDR3aa: CASSYRDRYGYTF

d_gene: .
j_gene: TRBJ2-2
v_gene: TRBV6-4
abundance: .
CDR3nt: TGTGCCAGCAGTGACGGTGGAGGAACCGGGGAGCTGTTTTTT
CDR3aa: CASSDGGGTGELFF

d_gene: TRBD2
j_gene: TRBJ2-1
v_gene: TRBV6-5
abundance: .
CDR3nt: TGTGCCAGCAGATATAGCGGGAGCTCCTACAATGAGCAGTTCTTC
CDR3aa: CASRYSGSSYNEQFF

d_gene: .
j_gene: TRBJ1-5
v_gene: TRBV7-2
abundance: .
CDR3nt: TGTGCCAGCAGCCCCCAAGCCCCCGATAGCAATCAGCCCCAGCATTTT
CDR3aa: CASSPQAPDSNQPQHF

d_gene: .
j_gene: TRBJ1-5
v_gene: TRBV30
abundance: few
CDR3nt: TGTGCCTGGAGTGACCGGAGAGATCAGCCCCAGCATTTT
CDR3aa: CAWSDRRDQPQHF

d_gene: .
j_gene: TRBJ2-7
v_gene: TRBV7-8
abundance: once
CDR3nt: TGTGCCAGCAGCTTCGACTCACCCACCTACGAGCAGTACTTC
CDR3aa: CASSFDSPTYEQYF

d_gene: TRBD2
j_gene: TRBJ2-3
v_gene: TRBV7-2
abundance: .
CDR3nt: TGTGCCAGCAGCTACAGACTAGCGGGGGTAACTAGCACAGATACGCAGTATTTT
CDR3aa: CASSYRLAGVTSTDTQYF

d_gene: .
j_gene: TRBJ2-5
v_gene: TRBV20-1
abundance: .
CDR3nt: TGCAGTGCTAGGGTGGAGGCCCAGTACTTC
CDR3aa: CSARVEAQYF

d_gene: TRBD1
j_gene: TRBJ1-5
v_gene: TRBV7-2
abundance: few
CDR3nt: TGTGCCAGCAGCTTAACAGGGGTCAATCAGCCCCAGCATTTT
CDR3aa: CASSLTGVNQPQHF

d_gene: TRBD1
j_gene: TRBJ1-5
v_gene: TRBV19
abundance: .
CDR3nt: TGTGCCAGTAGTCCTCAGGGGGGTCAGCCCCAGCATTTT
CDR3aa: CASSPQGGQPQHF

d_gene: .
j_gene: TRBJ1-1
v_gene: TRBV6-5
abundance: once
CDR3nt: TGTGCCAGCAGTTACAAGGACATCTCTTCCACTGAAGCTTTCTTT
CDR3aa: CASSYKDISSTEAFF

d_gene: TRBD2
j_gene: TRBJ2-7
v_gene: TRBV30
abundance: few
CDR3nt: TGTGCCTGGAGTAAATCCGAGACTAGCGGGAGATGGGCCTACGAGCAGTACTTC
CDR3aa: CAWSKSETSGRWAYEQYF

d_gene: TRBD2
j_gene: TRBJ2-1
v_gene: TRBV7-3
abundance: .
CDR3nt: TGTGCCAGCAGCGCGGGGGTAACTGAGCAGTTCTTC
CDR3aa: CASSAGVTEQFF

d_gene: .
j_gene: TRBJ2-1
v_gene: TRBV30
abundance: .
CDR3nt: TGTGCCTGGGGCCGGTCGCGGCCTCCTCCCACCAATGAGCAGTTCTTC
CDR3aa: CAWGRSRPPPTNEQFF

d_gene: TRBD1
j_gene: TRBJ1-1
v_gene: TRBV5-1
abundance: .
CDR3nt: TGCGCCAGCAGCTCGTTGTTGACAGGGGAAGAAGCTTTCTTT
CDR3aa: CASSSLLTGEEAFF

d_gene: .
j_gene: TRBJ2-1
v_gene: TRBV5-1
abundance: once
CDR3nt: TGCGCCAGCAGCCCGAGGGGGATTCAGTCCTACAATGAGCAGTTCTTC
CDR3aa: CASSPRGIQSYNEQFF

d_gene: TRBD1
j_gene: TRBJ2-1
v_gene: TRBV7-2
abundance: .
CDR3nt: TGTGCCAGCAGTACGAGACAGGGGCTTCCCTCCAACAATGAGCAGTTCTTC
CDR3aa: CASSTRQGLPSNNEQFF

d_gene: TRBD2
j_gene: TRBJ2-5
v_gene: TRBV30
abundance: .
CDR3nt: TGTGCCTGGAGTTATTTTACGGCGGGAGGGCCTTTAGAGACCCAGTACTTC
CDR3aa: CAWSYFTAGGPLETQYF